Only one count was recorded for the clone carrying this TCR beta chain. What it binds is not known. This CDR3 is 15 amino acids long. V shed 0 bases, J shed 3 bases, and the junction held 5 bases outside the gene matches. Germline CDR1 and CDR2: SGDLS and YYNGEE. The donors, nominally healthy at sampling, likely had unrecorded immune exposures. This entry is derived from a study of cytomegalovirus exposure and HLA in healthy donors. The PCR was carried out with 60 Vbeta primers and 13 Jbeta primers. Some clones are missing from TCRdb's copy, which holds only in-frame ones; the method was immunoSEQ multiplex PCR. This table holds 200,000 to 300,000 clones, about 83% found once. Study-level findings and limits: In a later analysis, a genetic analysis reported fewer productive-TCR N-insertions in an Asian-associated ancestry cluster than the cohort average. Sequencing likely generated an artifact that appeared as a cluster of highly shared sequence variants.

The sequencing input was PBMCs. V usage is TRBV9 and J usage is TRBJ2-5; the match to TRBD2 covers 7 bases. The receptor was isolated from a woman aged 40 to 49 in good health and CMV-seropositive. The CDR3 nucleotides read TGTGCCAGCAGCGTAGGGGGGGGAGTCGAAGAGACCCAGTACTTC. This gives the protein CASSVGGGVEETQYF.